Described below is a single T cell receptor beta chain sequence and its context. The antigen is undetermined. The TCR beta libraries were generated through quantitative 5'-RACE incorporating molecular barcodes. TCRdb fed the 5' RACE reads into MiXCR, producing one record per CDR3 protein. The repertoire holds 250,000 to 350,000 distinct CDR3 sequences, with 20% to 25% as singletons. The data derive from a study of CD8 T cells in ankylosing spondylitis. CDR1 and CDR2 from the germline V gene are SGHVS and FNYEAQ. V was shortened by 3 bases and J by 3 bases, with 9 bases between the two germline ends. The CDR3 loop spans 13 amino acids. Study results and caveats: Previous work reported some of these motif variants in the synovial fluid and blood of reactive arthritis. Clones linked to disease were reported to show significant enrichment in matched ankylosing spondylitis synovial fluid. Ankylosing spondylitis blood seemed to carry a telltale TCR beta motif made of several highly homologous variants.

Sample: blood, either unsorted or a sorted T cell fraction (not recorded which). The sequence was collected from a female donor with ankylosing spondylitis or in good health (not recorded which). The chain is built from TRBV7-6 and TRBJ2-7; D possibly corresponds to TRBD2 (5 bases). Here the CDR3 DNA reads TGTGCCAGCAGCTTGGGAGAGGTCTACGAGCAGTACTTC. Amino acid sequence: CASSLGEVYEQYF.